Below, 7 T cell receptor beta chains from the same sample are listed, as sequenced in a study of immune evolution from preneoplasia to lung adenocarcinoma. Assay used: immunoSEQ multiplex PCR; TCRdb lists only in-frame clones, some missing. The sample holds 6,000 to 9,000 clones, under 85% seen once. Sequencing used FFPE minimally invasive lung adenocarcinoma tissue. Receptor source: an elderly person with lung adenocarcinoma.

This chain uses TRBV6-6 with TRBJ1-1; D is undetermined. Germline CDR1 reads MNHNY; CDR2 reads SVGAGI (reference sequence). The CDR3 spans 16 residues. Trimming stripped 2 bases from V and 0 bases from J, with 13 bases between. In nucleotides, the CDR3 is TGTGCCAGCAGTTACCGGCAGACACTTATGAACACTGAAGCTTTCTTT. Encoded protein: CASSYRQTLMNTEAFF.

J is TRBJ2-6 and V is TRBV18; 9 nucleotides line up with TRBD1. The CDR3 length is 17 residues. Looked up from germline, CDR1 is KGHSH and CDR2 is LQKENI. The J segment lost 4 bases and the V segment lost 6 bases, leaving 10 bases of the junction unmatched. CDR3 in amino acids: CASSNPGQGSGANVLTF. CDR3 nucleotides: TGTGCCAGCTCGAACCCGGGACAGGGCTCCGGGGCCAACGTCCTGACTTTC.

The V call is TRBV7-2, the J call TRBJ2-1, with D uncertain. Per germline, CDR1 SGHTA and CDR2 FQGNSA. V was shortened by 1 base and J by 5 bases, with 12 bases between the two germline ends. This CDR3 contains 15 residues. The CDR3 DNA reads TGTGCCAGCAGCTTAGAAGGTAACTACGACAATGAGCAGTTCTTC. This gives the protein CASSLEGNYDNEQFF.

This clone was counted a few times. The rearrangement uses TRBV4-2 and TRBJ1-5; 10 bases are shared with TRBD1. V dropped 4 bases and J dropped 5; count of bases not matched to a gene: 8. CDR3 length: 16 amino acids. Looked up from germline, CDR1 is LGHNA and CDR2 is YNFKEQ. The CDR3 nucleotides read TGTGCCAGCAGCCGAGTGACCGGGACAGGGGATCAGCCCCAGCATTTT. Protein: CASSRVTGTGDQPQHF.

The chain couples TRBV7-9 to TRBJ1-1, with TRBD1 identical over 7 bases. The CDR3 length is 15 residues. Germline CDR1 SEHNR, CDR2 FQNEAQ (reference sequence). With 7 bases clipped from V and 0 bases from J, the junction kept 8 bases outside the gene matches. As DNA, the CDR3 is TGTGCCAGCACCACAGGGGCGGGAATGAACACTGAAGCTTTCTTT. Protein: CASTTGAGMNTEAFF.

The CDR3 DNA reads TGTGCCTGGGAGTTGGGGGGCCAAGAGACCCAGTACTTC. Amino acid sequence: CAWELGGQETQYF. The rearrangement links TRBV30 to TRBJ2-5; D is possibly TRBD2 (6 bases). The CDR3 totals 13 residues. The germline gives CDR1 GTSNPN, CDR2 SVGIG (reference sequence). V was trimmed by 5 bases and J by 1 base, leaving 11 bases between them.

The V call is TRBV18, the J call TRBJ2-7; TRBD2 matches 10 bases. The CDR3 is made up of 14 amino acids. CDR1 is KGHSH and CDR2 is LQKENI in the germline V gene. V gave up 6 bases and J gave up 3 bases; unmatched junction bases: 5. The CDR3 nucleotides read TGTGCCAGCTCGTTCGGGACTAGCGTCTACGAGCAGTACTTC. Protein product: CASSFGTSVYEQYF.